These 28 T cell receptor beta chains share one sample of origin, sequenced in a study of synovial regulatory T cells in juvenile arthritis. The method was immunoSEQ multiplex PCR; TCRdb's version includes in-frame clones alone and lacks a portion of them. The sample totals about 6,900 clones. The sequenced material came from Treg cells from blood. Noted subset: remaining (HLA-DR-negative) circulating blood Treg cells. The receptors shown here come from a donor aged 2-29 years with juvenile idiopathic arthritis.

The chain has TRBV29-1 and TRBJ2-7. CDR1 is SQVTM, CDR2 ANQGSEA, per germline. CDR3 size: 13 residues. There is no recorded DNA. The CDR3 spells CSVGGADTYEQYF.

J is TRBJ1-5 and V is TRBV15. The CDR3 length is 12 residues. No nucleotide data were recorded. Per the germline V gene, CDR1 is LNHNV and CDR2 is YYDKDF (reference sequence). CDR3 sequence reads: CATSRAGTPQHF.

This chain links TRBV28 with TRBJ1-5; TCRdb names TRBD1, which stays unverified in the absence of DNA. Germline CDR1 is MDHEN and CDR2 is SYDVKM. This CDR3 comprises 16 residues. The coding DNA is unavailable. The CDR3 loop reads CASSLGAGANGQPQHF.

The rearrangement uses TRBV10-3 and TRBJ1-2. Germline V CDR1 and CDR2: ENHRY, SYGVKD. The CDR3 is 13 residues long. This entry has no DNA. The CDR3 sequence: CAIGDHSGYGYTF.

The chain is built from TRBV19 and TRBJ1-5; absent DNA, TCRdb's TRBD1 call cannot be checked. The length of the CDR3 is 14 residues. The nucleotide record is missing. The germline V gene has CDR1 LNHDA and CDR2 SQIVND (reference sequence). The CDR3 reads CASSLGQGGTSQHF.

The chain couples TRBV9 to TRBJ1-5; TCRdb lists TRBD1, though no DNA is available to test this call. There are 18 residues in the CDR3. No DNA has been recorded. Germline CDR1 and CDR2: SGDLS and YYNGEE. CDR3 sequence: CASSLEGTGALSNQPQHF.

CDR3 sequence: CASSERNTEAFF. The V gene is TRBV10-2, the J gene TRBJ1-1. The CDR3 sequence is 12 residues long. No DNA accompanies this entry. The germline V gene encodes CDR1 WSHSY and CDR2 SAAADI.

The chain's CDR3 is CASSHPGVGTQYF. The chain uses TRBV6-1 and TRBJ2-5; checking the TCRdb D call of TRBD2 is not possible without DNA. Germline CDR1 reads MNHNS; CDR2 reads SASEGT. The CDR3 length is 13 residues. No DNA has been recorded.

The chain employs TRBV29-1 and TRBJ1-1; no DNA is available, so the TRBD1 call from TCRdb remains unchecked. This CDR3 region has 15 residues. The DNA is not on file. Germline V gives CDR1 SQVTM, CDR2 ANQGSEA. Here the CDR3 reads CSTDTGTGVGRGAFF.

J is TRBJ2-1 and V is TRBV27; absent DNA, TCRdb's TRBD2 call cannot be checked. The CDR3 is made up of 18 amino acids. No DNA is given. The germline V gene encodes CDR1 MNHEY and CDR2 SMNVEV (reference sequence). The CDR3 sequence is CASSLRSGRAGTYNEQFF.

The genes are TRBV4-3 and TRBJ2-7. CDR1 is LGHNA, CDR2 YSLEER, per germline. The CDR3 covers 17 residues. DNA for this receptor is not on file. CDR3 loop: CASSQSFDFFMGYEQYF.

The chain uses TRBV5-4 and TRBJ2-1; TCRdb proposes TRBD2, but this gene call is untestable without DNA. This CDR3 region has 15 residues. The nucleotide record is missing. Germline loops: CDR1 SGHNT, CDR2 YYREEE (reference sequence). The CDR3 loop is CASSLTLAGVYEQFF.

This sequence joins TRBV6-1 and TRBJ1-1. The CDR3 consists of 14 residues. Only the protein is available. The V gene's germline CDR1 is MNHNS and CDR2 SASEGT. The CDR3 is CASGWSAIFHEAFF.

The V and J genes are TRBV6-1 and TRBJ2-7; TCRdb names TRBD1, which stays unverified in the absence of DNA. Germline V gene data show CDR1 as MNHNS and CDR2 as SASEGT. This CDR3 has 16 residues. The DNA is unrecorded. The CDR3 spells CASSVGWGTGTQEQYF.

This rearrangement joins TRBV6-1 to TRBJ2-3; TCRdb proposes TRBD2, but this gene call is untestable without DNA. This CDR3 spans 14 amino acids. No nucleotide data were recorded. Germline V gives CDR1 MNHNS, CDR2 SASEGT. CDR3 amino acids: CASKVGVSTDTQYF.

This chain joins TRBV5-5 and TRBJ2-3. The CDR3 totals 12 residues. The DNA sequence is not available. Germline V gives CDR1 SGHKS, CDR2 YYEKEE (reference sequence). The CDR3: CASSLGGNTQYF.

V usage is TRBV6-6 and J usage is TRBJ2-2; no DNA is available, so the TRBD2 call from TCRdb remains unchecked. CDR3 length: 13 residues. DNA is not recorded here. Germline CDR1 reads MNHNY; CDR2 reads SVGAGI (reference sequence). This CDR3 reads CASSYRLEGELFF.

This clone registers medium-sized by frequency. V usage is TRBV5-6 and J usage is TRBJ2-7; the TCRdb D gene call, TRBD2, has no DNA to confirm it. The germline V gene encodes CDR1 SGHDT and CDR2 YYEEEE. This CDR3 is built from 16 residues. The entry carries no DNA sequence. The CDR3 region is CASRNLWAGGTYEQYF.

V and J are TRBV7-9 and TRBJ1-1. The germline V gene encodes CDR1 SEHNR and CDR2 FQNEAQ (reference sequence). The CDR3 extends over 13 amino acids. DNA for this receptor is not on file. The CDR3 loop is CASSFGENTEAFF.

V gene TRBV15 combines with J gene TRBJ2-2; TCRdb reports TRBD2, a call that lacks DNA to check it against. This CDR3 is built from 15 residues. There is no recorded DNA. The germline gives CDR1 LNHNV, CDR2 YYDKDF (reference sequence). The chain's CDR3 is CATSRDLEGPGELFF. Full variable domain (missing parts from reference TRBV15 and TRBJ2-2): DAMVIQNPRYQVTQFGKPVTLSCSQTLNHNVMYWYQQKSSQAPKLLFHYYDKDFNNEADTPDNFQSRRPNTSFCFLDIRSPGLGDTAMYLCATSRDLEGPGELFFGEGSRLTVL.

V and J are TRBV28 and TRBJ2-7; TCRdb selects TRBD1, and the lack of DNA leaves this call unchecked. The CDR3 extends over 15 amino acids. The record lacks a DNA sequence. The germline V gene encodes CDR1 MDHEN and CDR2 SYDVKM. The CDR3 here is CASNHGTGIYDEQYF.

This sequence joins TRBV29-1 and TRBJ2-6; TCRdb outputs TRBD1, but without DNA this stays unchecked. Germline CDR1 is SQVTM and CDR2 is ANQGSEA. This CDR3 has 15 amino acids. Only the protein sequence is given. The CDR3 here is CSVDPGHTGANVLTF.

The chain links TRBV10-3 to TRBJ2-5. Looked up from germline, CDR1 is ENHRY and CDR2 is SYGVKD. The CDR3 extends over 13 amino acids. The nucleotide record is missing. The CDR3 loop reads CAISGQVGETQYF.

This clone is identified as medium-sized from frequency. This chain uses TRBV6-6 with TRBJ1-2. The germline gives CDR1 MNHNY, CDR2 SVGAGI (reference sequence). The CDR3 runs 11 residues. No DNA is given. The chain's CDR3 is CASSDELGYTF.

The V gene is TRBV4-3, the J gene TRBJ2-2; checking the TCRdb D call of TRBD2 is not possible without DNA. This CDR3 contains 16 residues. DNA is not recorded here. Germline assignment: CDR1 LGHNA and CDR2 YSLEER. The CDR3 spells CASSQEEGGNTGELFF.

The V and J genes are TRBV29-1 and TRBJ1-1; TCRdb selects TRBD1, and the lack of DNA leaves this call unchecked. Germline V gene lookup returns CDR1 SQVTM and CDR2 ANQGSEA. This CDR3 is 13 amino acids long. No DNA sequence was recorded. CDR3 protein: CSVGAGGPTEALF.

The rearrangement links TRBV13 to TRBJ1-1; TCRdb picks TRBD1, but there is no DNA to check that call. Germline V gene lookup returns CDR1 PRHDT and CDR2 FYEKMQ (reference sequence). The CDR3 contains 14 residues. No DNA is listed. CDR3 residues: CASSLTGGTTEAFF.

In terms of frequency, this clone is medium-sized. This sequence joins TRBV12-5 and TRBJ1-2; TCRdb lists TRBD1, though no DNA is available to test this call. Germline CDR1 is LGHNT and CDR2 is FRNRAP. This CDR3 spans 14 amino acids. DNA is not on record. The CDR3 sequence is CASGLPGQGYGYTF.